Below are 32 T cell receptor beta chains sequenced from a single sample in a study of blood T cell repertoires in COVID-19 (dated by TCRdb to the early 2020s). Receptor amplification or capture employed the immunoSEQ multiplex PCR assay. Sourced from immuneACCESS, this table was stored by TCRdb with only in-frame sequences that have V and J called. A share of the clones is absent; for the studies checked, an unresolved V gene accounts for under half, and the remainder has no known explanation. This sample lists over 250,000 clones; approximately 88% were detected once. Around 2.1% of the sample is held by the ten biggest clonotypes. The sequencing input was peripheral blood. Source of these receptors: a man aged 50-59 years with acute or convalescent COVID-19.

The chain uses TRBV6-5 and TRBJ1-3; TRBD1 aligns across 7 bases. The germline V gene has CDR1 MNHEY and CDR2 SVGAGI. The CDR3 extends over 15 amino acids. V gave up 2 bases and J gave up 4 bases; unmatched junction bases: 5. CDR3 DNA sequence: TGTGCCAGCAGTTACGACAGGGCCCCCGGAAACACCATATATTTT. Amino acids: CASSYDRAPGNTIYF.

DNA of the CDR3: TGTGCCATCACCTCTGAGACAGTAGGCACAGATACGCAGTATTTT. It yields the protein CAITSETVGTDTQYF. The chain has TRBV10-3 and TRBJ2-3; weak D call: TRBD1 (5 bases). Germline V CDR1 and CDR2: ENHRY, SYGVKD. The V end lost 7 bases, the J end lost 1 base, and 15 bases lay between the germline ends. CDR3 length: 15 amino acids.

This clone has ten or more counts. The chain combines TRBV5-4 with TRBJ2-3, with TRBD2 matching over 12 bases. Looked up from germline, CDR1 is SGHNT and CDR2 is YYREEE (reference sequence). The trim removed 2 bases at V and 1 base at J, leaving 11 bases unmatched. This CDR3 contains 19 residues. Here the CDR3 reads CASSFFLFGLAGRTDTQYF. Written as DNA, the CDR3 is TGTGCCAGCAGCTTCTTCCTCTTCGGACTAGCGGGGCGCACAGATACGCAGTATTTT.

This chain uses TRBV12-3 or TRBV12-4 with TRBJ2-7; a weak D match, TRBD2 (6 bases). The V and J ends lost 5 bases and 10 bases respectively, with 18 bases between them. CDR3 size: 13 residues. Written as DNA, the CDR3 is TGTGCCAGCAGTACCGGGACTCCACAACTCCAGTACTTC. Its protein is CASSTGTPQLQYF.

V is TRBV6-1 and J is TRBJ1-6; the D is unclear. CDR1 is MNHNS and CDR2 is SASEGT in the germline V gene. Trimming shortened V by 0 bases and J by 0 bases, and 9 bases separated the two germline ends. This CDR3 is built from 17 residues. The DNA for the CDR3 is TGTGCCAGCAGTGAAGCAGGGAGGAGCTCCTATAATTCACCCCTCCACTTT. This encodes CASSEAGRSSYNSPLHF.

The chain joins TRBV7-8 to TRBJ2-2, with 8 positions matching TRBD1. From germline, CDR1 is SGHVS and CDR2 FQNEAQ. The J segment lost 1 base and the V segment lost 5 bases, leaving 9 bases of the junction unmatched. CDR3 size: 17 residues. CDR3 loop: CASSPRRTGLNTGELFF. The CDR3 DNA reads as TGTGCCAGCAGCCCCCGCCGGACAGGGTTGAACACCGGGGAGCTGTTTTTT.

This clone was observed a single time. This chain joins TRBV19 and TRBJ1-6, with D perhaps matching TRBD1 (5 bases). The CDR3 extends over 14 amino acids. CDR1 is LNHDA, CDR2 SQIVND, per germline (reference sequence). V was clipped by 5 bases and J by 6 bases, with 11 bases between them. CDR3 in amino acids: CASSQGQVNSPLHF. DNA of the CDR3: TGTGCCAGTAGTCAGGGCCAGGTTAATTCACCCCTCCACTTT.

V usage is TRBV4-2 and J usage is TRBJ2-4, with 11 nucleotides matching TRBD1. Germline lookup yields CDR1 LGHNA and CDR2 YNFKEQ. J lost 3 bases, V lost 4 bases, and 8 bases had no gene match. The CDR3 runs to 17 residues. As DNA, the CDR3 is TGTGCCAGCAGCCCCTCGGGACAGGGGGTAGGCAAAAACATTCAGTACTTC. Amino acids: CASSPSGQGVGKNIQYF.

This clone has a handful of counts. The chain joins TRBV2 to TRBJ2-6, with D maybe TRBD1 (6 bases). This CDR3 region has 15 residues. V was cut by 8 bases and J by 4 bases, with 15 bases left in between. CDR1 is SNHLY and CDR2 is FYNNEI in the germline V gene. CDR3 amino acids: CASGVPGTGANVLTF. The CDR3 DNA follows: TGTGCCAGCGGGGTCCCCGGGACAGGGGCCAACGTCCTGACTTTC.

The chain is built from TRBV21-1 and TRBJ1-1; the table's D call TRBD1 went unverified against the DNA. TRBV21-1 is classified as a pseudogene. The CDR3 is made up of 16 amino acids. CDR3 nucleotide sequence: TGTGCCAGCAGCAAAGTAAGGGGGCGAGAGGACACTGAAGCTTTCTTT. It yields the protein CASSKVRGREDTEAFF.

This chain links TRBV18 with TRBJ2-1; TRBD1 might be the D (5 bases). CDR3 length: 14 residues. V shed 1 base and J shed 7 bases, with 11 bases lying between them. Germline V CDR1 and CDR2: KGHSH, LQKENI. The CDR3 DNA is TGTGCCAGCTCACCACAACAGGTTGAGAATGAGCAGTTCTTC. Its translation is CASSPQQVENEQFF.

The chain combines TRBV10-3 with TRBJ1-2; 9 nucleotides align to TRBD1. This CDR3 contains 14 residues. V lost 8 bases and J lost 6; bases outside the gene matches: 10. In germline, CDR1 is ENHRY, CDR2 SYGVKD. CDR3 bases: TGTGCCATCGGAGATGGGACAGGGAAGCATGGCTACACCTTC. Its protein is CAIGDGTGKHGYTF.

The CDR3 coding sequence is TGTGCCTGTCTAGGAGGCAGCGGGGAGCTGTTTTTT. This translates into CACLGGSGELFF. J is TRBJ2-2 and V is TRBV30, with a tentative D call TRBD2 (5 bases). The length of the CDR3 is 12 residues. Looked up from germline, CDR1 is GTSNPN and CDR2 is SVGIG (reference sequence). V lost 6 bases and J lost 7, with 12 bases in between. Full variable domain (outside the CDR3, taken from reference TRBV30 and TRBJ2-2): SQTIHQWPATLVQPVGSPLSLECTVEGTSNPNLYWYRQAAGRGLQLLFYSVGIGQISSEVPQNLSASRPQDRQFILSSKKLLLSDSGFYLCACLGGSGELFFGEGSRLTVL.

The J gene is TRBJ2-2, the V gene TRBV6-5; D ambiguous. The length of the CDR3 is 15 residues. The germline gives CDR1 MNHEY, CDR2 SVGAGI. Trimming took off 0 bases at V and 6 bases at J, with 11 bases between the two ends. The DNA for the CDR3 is TGTGCCAGCAGTTACTCCGTCGGGTTTGCCGGGGAGCTGTTTTTT. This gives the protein CASSYSVGFAGELFF.

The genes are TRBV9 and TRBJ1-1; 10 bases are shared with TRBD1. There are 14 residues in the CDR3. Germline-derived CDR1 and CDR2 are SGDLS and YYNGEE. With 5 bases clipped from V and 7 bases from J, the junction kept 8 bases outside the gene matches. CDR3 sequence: CASRPGDRGLEAFF. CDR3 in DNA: TGTGCCAGCAGGCCTGGGGACAGGGGTCTTGAAGCTTTCTTT.

The CDR3 here is CAWSAATAFF. CDR3 DNA sequence: TGTGCCTGGAGCGCGGCCACAGCTTTCTTT. The rearrangement uses TRBV30 and TRBJ1-1; D remains unclear. The CDR3 runs to 10 residues. Germline V gives CDR1 GTSNPN, CDR2 SVGIG (reference sequence). The germline V and J ends were trimmed by 3 bases and 10 bases, with 9 bases remaining between them.

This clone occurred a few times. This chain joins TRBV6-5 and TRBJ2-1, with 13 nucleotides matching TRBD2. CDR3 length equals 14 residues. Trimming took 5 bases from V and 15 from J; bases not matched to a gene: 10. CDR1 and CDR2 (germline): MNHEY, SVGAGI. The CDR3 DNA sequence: TGTGCCAGCAGTCCCGGGACTAGCGGGGCTGAGTTGTTCTTC. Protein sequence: CASSPGTSGAELFF.

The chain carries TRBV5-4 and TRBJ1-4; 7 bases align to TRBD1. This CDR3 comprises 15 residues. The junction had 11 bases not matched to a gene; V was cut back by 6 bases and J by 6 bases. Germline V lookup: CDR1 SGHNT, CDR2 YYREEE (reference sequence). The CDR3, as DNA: TGTGCCAGCACCCGGACAGGAGCGGGGGATGAAAAACTGTTTTTT. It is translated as CASTRTGAGDEKLFF.

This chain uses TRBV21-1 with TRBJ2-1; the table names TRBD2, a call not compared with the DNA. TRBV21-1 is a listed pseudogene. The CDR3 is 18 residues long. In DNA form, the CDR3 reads TGTGCCAGCAGCAAAAAGGAGGCTAGCGGGGGGCCTTACAATGAGCAGTTCTTC. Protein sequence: CASSKKEASGGPYNEQFF.

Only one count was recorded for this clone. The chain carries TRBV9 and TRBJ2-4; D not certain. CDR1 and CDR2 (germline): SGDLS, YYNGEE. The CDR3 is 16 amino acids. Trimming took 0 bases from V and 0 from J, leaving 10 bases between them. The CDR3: CASSVERDLAKNIQYF. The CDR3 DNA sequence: TGTGCCAGCAGCGTAGAGAGAGACTTAGCCAAAAACATTCAGTACTTC.

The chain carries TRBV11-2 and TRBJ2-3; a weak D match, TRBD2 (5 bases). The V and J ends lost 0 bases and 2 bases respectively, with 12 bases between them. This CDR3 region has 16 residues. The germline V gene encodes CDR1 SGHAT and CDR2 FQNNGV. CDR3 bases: TGTGCCAGCAGCTTAGAAGTCCGGGGAAACACAGATACGCAGTATTTT. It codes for CASSLEVRGNTDTQYF.

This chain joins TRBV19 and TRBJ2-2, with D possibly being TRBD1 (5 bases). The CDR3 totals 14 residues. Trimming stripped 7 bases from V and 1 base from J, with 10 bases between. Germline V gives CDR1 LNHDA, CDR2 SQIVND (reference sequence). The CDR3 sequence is CASKQGWNTGELFF. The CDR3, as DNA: TGTGCCAGTAAGCAGGGATGGAACACCGGGGAGCTGTTTTTT.

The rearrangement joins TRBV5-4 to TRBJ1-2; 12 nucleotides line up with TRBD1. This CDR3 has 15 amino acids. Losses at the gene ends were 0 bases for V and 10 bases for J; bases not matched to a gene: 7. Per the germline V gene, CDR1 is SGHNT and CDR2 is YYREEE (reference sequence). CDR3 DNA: TGTGCCAGCAGCTTGGTAGGGACAGGGGGCGCGGACTACACCTTC. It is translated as CASSLVGTGGADYTF.

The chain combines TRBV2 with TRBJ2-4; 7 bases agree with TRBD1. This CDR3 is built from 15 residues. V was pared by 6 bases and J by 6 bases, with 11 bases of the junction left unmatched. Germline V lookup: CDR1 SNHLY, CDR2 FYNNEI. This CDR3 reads CASRATGVLRNIQYF. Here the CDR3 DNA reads TGTGCCAGCAGGGCAACAGGGGTCCTAAGAAACATTCAGTACTTC.

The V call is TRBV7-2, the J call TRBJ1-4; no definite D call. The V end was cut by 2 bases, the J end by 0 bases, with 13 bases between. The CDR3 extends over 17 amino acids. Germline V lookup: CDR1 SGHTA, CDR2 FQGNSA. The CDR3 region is CASSLRGALATNEKLFF. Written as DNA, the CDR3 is TGTGCCAGCAGCTTAAGAGGCGCGTTAGCAACTAATGAAAAACTGTTTTTT.

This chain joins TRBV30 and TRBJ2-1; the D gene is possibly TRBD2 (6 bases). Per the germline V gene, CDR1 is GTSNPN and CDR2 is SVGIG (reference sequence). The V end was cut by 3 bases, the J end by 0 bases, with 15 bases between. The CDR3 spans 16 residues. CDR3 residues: CAWSDGRDFSYNEQFF. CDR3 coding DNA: TGTGCCTGGAGCGACGGCCGGGACTTCTCCTACAATGAGCAGTTCTTC.

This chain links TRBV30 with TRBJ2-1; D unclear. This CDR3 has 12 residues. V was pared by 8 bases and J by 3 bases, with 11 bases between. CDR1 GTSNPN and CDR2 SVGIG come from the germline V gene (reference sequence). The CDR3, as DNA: TGTGCCGTCGTGGTCAGCTACAATGAGCAGTTCTTC. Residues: CAVVVSYNEQFF.

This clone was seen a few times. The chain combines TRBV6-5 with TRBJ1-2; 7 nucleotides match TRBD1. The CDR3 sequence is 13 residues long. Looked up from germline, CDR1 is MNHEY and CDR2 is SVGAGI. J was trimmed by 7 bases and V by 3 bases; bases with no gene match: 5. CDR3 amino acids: CASSYKGALGYTF. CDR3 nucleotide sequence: TGTGCCAGCAGTTATAAGGGGGCGCTTGGCTACACCTTC.

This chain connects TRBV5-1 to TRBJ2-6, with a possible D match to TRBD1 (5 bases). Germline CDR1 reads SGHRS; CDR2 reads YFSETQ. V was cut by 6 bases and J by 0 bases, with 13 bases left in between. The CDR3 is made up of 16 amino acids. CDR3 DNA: TGCGCCAGCATGGGGCAGCCGTTCTCTGGGGCCAACGTCCTGACTTTC. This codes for CASMGQPFSGANVLTF.

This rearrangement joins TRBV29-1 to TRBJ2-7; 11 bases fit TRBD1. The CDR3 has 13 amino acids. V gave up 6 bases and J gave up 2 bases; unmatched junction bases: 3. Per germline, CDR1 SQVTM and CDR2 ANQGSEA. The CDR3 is CSVGTGGTYEQYF. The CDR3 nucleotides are TGCAGCGTGGGGACAGGGGGAACCTACGAGCAGTACTTC.

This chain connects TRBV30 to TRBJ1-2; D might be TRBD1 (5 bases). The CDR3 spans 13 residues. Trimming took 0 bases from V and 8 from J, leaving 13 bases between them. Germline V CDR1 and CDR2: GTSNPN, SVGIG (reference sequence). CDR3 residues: CAWSVHLGRGYTF. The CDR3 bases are TGTGCCTGGAGTGTACACTTGGGGCGCGGCTACACCTTC.

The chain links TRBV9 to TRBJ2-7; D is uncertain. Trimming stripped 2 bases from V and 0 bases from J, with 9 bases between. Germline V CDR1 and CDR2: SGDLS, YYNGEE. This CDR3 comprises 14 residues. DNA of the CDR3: TGTGCCAGCAGCGTTAGGAGCCTCTCCTACGAGCAGTACTTC. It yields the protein CASSVRSLSYEQYF. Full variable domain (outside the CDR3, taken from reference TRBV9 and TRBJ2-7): DSGVTQTPKHLITATGQRVTLRCSPRSGDLSVYWYQQSLDQGLQFLIQYYNGEERAKGNILERFSAQQFPDLHSELNLSSLELGDSALYFCASSVRSLSYEQYFGPGTRLTVT.